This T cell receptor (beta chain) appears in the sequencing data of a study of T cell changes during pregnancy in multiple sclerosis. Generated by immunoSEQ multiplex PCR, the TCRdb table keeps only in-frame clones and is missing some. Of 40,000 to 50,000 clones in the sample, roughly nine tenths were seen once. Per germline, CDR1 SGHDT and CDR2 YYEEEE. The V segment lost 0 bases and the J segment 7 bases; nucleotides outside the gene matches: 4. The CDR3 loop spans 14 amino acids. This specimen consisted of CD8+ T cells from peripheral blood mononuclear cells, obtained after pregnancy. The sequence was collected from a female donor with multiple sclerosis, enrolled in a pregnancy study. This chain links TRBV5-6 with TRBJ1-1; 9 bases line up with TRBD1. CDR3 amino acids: CASSLGTGGLEAFF. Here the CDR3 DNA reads TGTGCCAGCAGCTTGGGTACAGGGGGCCTTGAAGCTTTCTTT. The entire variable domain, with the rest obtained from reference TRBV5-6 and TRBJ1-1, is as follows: DAGVTQSPTHLIKTRGQQVTLRCSPKSGHDTVSWYQQALGQGPQFIFQYYEEEERQRGNFPDRFSGHQFPNYSSELNVNALLLGDSALYLCASSLGTGGLEAFFGQGTRLTVV.